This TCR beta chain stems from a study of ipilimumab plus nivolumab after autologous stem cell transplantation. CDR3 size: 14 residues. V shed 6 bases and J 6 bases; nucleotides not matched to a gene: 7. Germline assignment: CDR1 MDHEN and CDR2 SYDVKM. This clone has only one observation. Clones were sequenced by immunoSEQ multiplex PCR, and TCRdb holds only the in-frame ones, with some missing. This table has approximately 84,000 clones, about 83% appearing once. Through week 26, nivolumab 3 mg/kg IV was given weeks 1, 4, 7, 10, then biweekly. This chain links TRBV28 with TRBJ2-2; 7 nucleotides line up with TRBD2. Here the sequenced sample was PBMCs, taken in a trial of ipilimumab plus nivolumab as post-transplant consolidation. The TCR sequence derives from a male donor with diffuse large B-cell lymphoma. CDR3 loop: CASRGRGWAGELFF. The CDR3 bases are TGTGCCAGCAGGGGGAGGGGCTGGGCCGGGGAGCTGTTTTTT. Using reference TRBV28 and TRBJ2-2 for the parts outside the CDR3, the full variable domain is DVKVTQSSRYLVKRTGEKVFLECVQDMDHENMFWYRQDPGLGLRLIYFSYDVKMKEKGDIPEGYSVSREKKERFSLILESASTNQTSMYLCASRGRGWAGELFFGEGSRLTVL.